These T cell receptor beta chains were read from a single sample in a study of blood T cell repertoires in COVID-19. Assay used: immunoSEQ multiplex PCR; TCRdb lists only in-frame clones, some missing. The table includes some 100,000 clones, 80% to 95% detected once. What was sequenced was peripheral blood. The receptors originated from a man aged 65-85 years with acute or convalescent COVID-19. CDR3s include the opening cysteine and the closing phenylalanine or tryptophan. The D gene is left open where the match is weak. Some rows mark clone size as missing; the rest say once, few, many or name a class of expanded clone.

v_gene	j_gene	d_gene	abundance	len	CDR3aa	CDR3nt
TRBV28	TRBJ2-3	TRBD2	NA	15	CASSRTSGSTDTQYF	TGTGCCAGCAGCCGGACTAGCGGGAGTACAGATACGCAGTATTTT
TRBV19	TRBJ2-6	NA	NA	14	CASLSRSGANVLTF	TGTGCCAGCCTAAGTCGCTCTGGGGCCAACGTCCTGACTTTC
TRBV11-2	TRBJ2-2	NA	NA	16	CASSLGGGSHTGELFF	TGTGCCAGCAGCTTAGGGGGGGGCAGCCACACCGGGGAGCTGTTTTTT
TRBV5-1	TRBJ2-1	TRBD2	NA	17	CASSLLVAGGPGNEQFF	TGCGCCAGCAGCTTATTAGTAGCGGGGGGGCCGGGGAATGAGCAGTTCTTC
TRBV28	TRBJ1-2	TRBD1	NA	14	CASSPRTGRGGYTF	TGTGCCAGCAGTCCACGGACAGGGCGAGGGGGCTACACCTTC
TRBV5-1	TRBJ1-4	TRBD1	NA	14	CASSMGQTYEKLFF	TGCGCCAGCAGCATGGGACAGACCTATGAAAAACTGTTTTTT
TRBV6-5	TRBJ1-2	TRBD1	NA	13	CASSIRDSYGYTF	TGTGCCAGCAGTATACGGGACAGCTATGGCTACACCTTC
TRBV11-3	TRBJ1-1	NA	once	15	CASSLGQGQNTEAFF	TGTGCCAGCAGCTTAGGGCAGGGGCAGAACACTGAAGCTTTCTTT
TRBV3-1/TRBV3-2	TRBJ2-3	NA	once	16	CASSQDGGQITDTQYF	TGTGCCAGCAGCCAAGACGGGGGACAGATCACAGATACGCAGTATTTT
TRBV28	TRBJ1-2	NA	NA	15	CASVSPGEGGYGYTF	TGTGCCAGCGTATCCCCCGGGGAGGGTGGCTATGGCTACACCTTC
TRBV4-1	TRBJ1-2	NA	NA	14	CASSQMVGRVGYTF	TGCGCCAGCAGCCAAATGGTGGGGCGAGTTGGCTACACCTTC
TRBV27	TRBJ2-5	NA	NA	15	CASRQAGDPRETQYF	TGTGCCAGCAGACAGGCAGGGGACCCCCGGGAGACCCAGTACTTC
TRBV29-1	TRBJ1-1	NA	NA	19	CSVEDPQGWTAPMNTEAFF	TGCAGCGTTGAAGACCCCCAGGGGTGGACAGCCCCGATGAACACTGAAGCTTTCTTT
TRBV28	TRBJ2-1	TRBD2	NA	16	CASSPLAGGGYNEQFF	TGTGCCAGCAGTCCCTTAGCGGGAGGAGGTTACAATGAGCAGTTCTTC
TRBV9	TRBJ1-2	NA	NA	12	CASSTGGAGYTF	TGTGCCAGCAGCACCGGAGGGGCTGGCTACACCTTC
TRBV2	TRBJ2-6	NA	NA	14	CASSDPHWANVLTF	TGTGCCAGCAGTGATCCCCACTGGGCCAACGTCCTGACTTTC